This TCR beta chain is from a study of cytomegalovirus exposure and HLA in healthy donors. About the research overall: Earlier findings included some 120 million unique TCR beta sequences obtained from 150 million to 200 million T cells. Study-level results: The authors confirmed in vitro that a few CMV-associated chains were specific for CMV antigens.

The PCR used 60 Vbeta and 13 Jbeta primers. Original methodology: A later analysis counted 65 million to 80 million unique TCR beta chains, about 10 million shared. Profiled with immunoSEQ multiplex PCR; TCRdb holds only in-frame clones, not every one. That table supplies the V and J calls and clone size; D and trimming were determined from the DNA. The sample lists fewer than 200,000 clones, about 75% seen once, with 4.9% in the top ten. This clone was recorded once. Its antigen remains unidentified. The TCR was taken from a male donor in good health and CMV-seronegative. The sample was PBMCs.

The CDR3 DNA sequence: TGTGCCAGCAGCTTAGGGGCCGCCGAGCAGTACTTC. This sequence encodes CASSLGAAEQYF. This chain links TRBV11-2 with TRBJ2-7; no reliable D call. Germline V gene lookup returns CDR1 SGHAT and CDR2 FQNNGV. This CDR3 is built from 12 residues. Trimming took 1 base from V and 6 from J, leaving 7 bases between them. The full variable domain, completed using reference TRBV11-2 and TRBJ2-7, is EAGVAQSPRYKIIEKRQSVAFWCNPISGHATLYWYQQILGQGPKLLIQFQNNGVVDDSQLPKDRFSAERLKGVDSTLKIQPAKLEDSAVYLCASSLGAAEQYFGPGTRLTVT.